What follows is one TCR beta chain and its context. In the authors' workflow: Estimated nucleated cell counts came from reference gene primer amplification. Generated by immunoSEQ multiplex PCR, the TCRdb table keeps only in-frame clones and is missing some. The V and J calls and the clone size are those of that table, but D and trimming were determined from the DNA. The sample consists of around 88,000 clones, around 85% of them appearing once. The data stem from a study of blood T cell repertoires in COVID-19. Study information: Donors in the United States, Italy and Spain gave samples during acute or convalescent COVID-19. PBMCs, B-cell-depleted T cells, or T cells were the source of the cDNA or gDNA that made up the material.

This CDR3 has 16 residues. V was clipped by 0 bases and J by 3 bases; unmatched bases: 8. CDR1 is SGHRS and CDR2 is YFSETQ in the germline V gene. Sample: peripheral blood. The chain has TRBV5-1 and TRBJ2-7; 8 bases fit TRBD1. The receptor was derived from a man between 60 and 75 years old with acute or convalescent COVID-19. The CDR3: CASSLGGQVRVYEQYF. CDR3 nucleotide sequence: TGCGCCAGCAGCTTGGGGGGACAGGTTAGGGTCTACGAGCAGTACTTC.